What follows are 14 T cell receptor beta chains derived from one specimen sequenced in a study of STAT5B mutations in CD4+ large granular lymphocyte leukemia. The table came from immunoSEQ multiplex PCR; TCRdb's copy has only in-frame clones and leaves some out. In the table there are nearly 45,000 clones, 80% to 90% of which are singletons. Sequencing was performed on CD4+ T cells from blood buffy coats. The receptors derive from a human donor in good health.

The V call is TRBV6-5, the J call TRBJ1-5; possible D gene TRBD1, 6 bases. The germline V gene has CDR1 MNHEY and CDR2 SVGAGI. This CDR3 region has 13 residues. Trimming cost V 8 bases and J 7 bases, with 15 bases left between them. CDR3 sequence: CASVQGPAQPQHF. The CDR3 DNA sequence: TGTGCCAGCGTACAGGGTCCGGCACAGCCCCAGCATTTT.

The chain recombines TRBV2 with TRBJ2-1; the match to TRBD2 covers 10 bases. CDR3 length: 17 amino acids. V lost 1 base and J lost 8; bases outside the gene matches: 11. Germline V gene data show CDR1 as SNHLY and CDR2 as FYNNEI. CDR3 sequence reads: CASSEVSSGRRRDEQFF. In DNA, the CDR3 is TGTGCCAGCAGTGAAGTGTCTAGCGGGAGAAGGAGAGATGAGCAGTTCTTC.

V and J are TRBV5-1 and TRBJ2-3; TRBD2 aligns across 7 bases. Germline V gene sequence: CDR1 SGHRS, CDR2 YFSETQ. This CDR3 has 16 residues. The junction had 12 bases not matched to a gene; V was cut back by 4 bases and J by 4 bases. CDR3: CASSGERGGISDTQYF. DNA for the CDR3: TGCGCCAGCAGCGGCGAACGGGGAGGGATCTCAGATACGCAGTATTTT. Complete variable domain (other parts from reference TRBV5-1 and TRBJ2-3): KAGVTQTPRYLIKTRGQQVTLSCSPISGHRSVSWYQQTPGQGLQFLFEYFSETQRNKGNFPGRFSGRQFSNSRSEMNVSTLELGDSALYLCASSGERGGISDTQYFGPGTRLTVL.

This chain uses TRBV2 with TRBJ2-1, with 14 bases identical to TRBD2. Germline values: CDR1 SNHLY, CDR2 FYNNEI. The V segment lost 8 bases and the J segment 7 bases; nucleotides outside the gene matches: 4. The CDR3 length is 14 residues. In DNA form, the CDR3 reads TGTGCCAGCGGCCGGACTAGCGGGAGGAATGAGCAGTTCTTC. Translated: CASGRTSGRNEQFF.

V usage is TRBV27 and J usage is TRBJ2-7, with 13 bases that match TRBD2. The CDR3 is 17 amino acids. Per the germline V gene, CDR1 is MNHEY and CDR2 is SMNVEV (reference sequence). The junction had 14 bases not matched to a gene; V was cut back by 5 bases and J by 7 bases. CDR3 nucleotide sequence: TGTGCCAGCAGTGGTCTACTAGCGGGAGGGCTCGACGGAGAGCAGTACTTC. This sequence encodes CASSGLLAGGLDGEQYF.

This clone appeared once. V is TRBV10-2 and J is TRBJ1-1; D gene uncertain. Trimming took off 3 bases at V and 1 base at J, with 12 bases between the two ends. Germline V gives CDR1 WSHSY, CDR2 SAAADI. The CDR3 sequence is 15 residues long. The CDR3: CASSDSGRKNTEAFF. The CDR3 DNA is TGCGCCAGCAGTGATTCAGGCAGGAAGAACACTGAAGCTTTCTTT.

The rearrangement links TRBV9 to TRBJ2-4; D possibly uses TRBD1 or TRBD2 (5 bases each). The CDR3 loop spans 16 amino acids. V was cut by 4 bases and J by 6 bases, with 20 bases left in between. CDR1 is SGDLS, CDR2 YYNGEE, per germline. The CDR3 sequence is CASSPPGPKQGNIQYF. CDR3 nucleotides: TGTGCCAGCAGCCCTCCGGGACCCAAGCAAGGAAACATTCAGTACTTC.

In the case of this clone: A junction end diverges from the germline sequence, so it may reflect a read error. The genes are TRBV7-9 and TRBJ2-7; 7 bases map to TRBD1. Germline-derived CDR1 and CDR2 are SEHNR and FQNEAQ (reference sequence). CDR3 length equals 13 residues. CDR3 in amino acids: CASSYGNGQDRSF. In nucleotides, the CDR3 is TGTGCCAGCAGCTATGGGAATGGACAGGACCGGAGTTTC.

The chain joins TRBV6-5 to TRBJ2-7; tentative D call: TRBD2 (6 bases). Per germline, CDR1 MNHEY and CDR2 SVGAGI. V shed 0 bases and J shed 7 bases, with 10 bases lying between them. The CDR3 contains 13 residues. CDR3 amino acids: CASSYSYSGEQYF. Here the CDR3 DNA reads TGTGCCAGCAGTTACTCCTATAGCGGAGAGCAGTACTTC.

This chain links TRBV10-2 with TRBJ1-1; TRBD1 aligns across 7 bases. Germline CDR1 and CDR2: WSHSY and SAAADI. The V gene end was trimmed by 4 bases and the J gene end by 3 bases; junction bases not matched to a gene: 2. CDR3 length equals 13 residues. Here the CDR3 reads CASSGDRYTEAFF. The CDR3 nucleotides read TGCGCCAGCAGTGGGGACAGATACACTGAAGCTTTCTTT.

J is TRBJ1-2 and V is TRBV18; 9 positions agree with TRBD1. The CDR3 consists of 14 residues. V was pared by 1 base and J by 3 bases, with 0 bases of the junction left unmatched. Germline assignment: CDR1 KGHSH and CDR2 LQKENI. Written as DNA, the CDR3 is TGTGCCAGCTCACCACGGACAGGGGACTATGGCTACACCTTC. Translated, it gives CASSPRTGDYGYTF.

The V call is TRBV7-8, the J call TRBJ2-6; D is tentatively TRBD1 or TRBD2 (5 bases each). CDR1 and CDR2 from the germline V gene are SGHVS and FQNEAQ. V was pared by 4 bases and J by 5 bases, with 18 bases between. The CDR3 extends over 17 amino acids. CDR3 protein: CASSSGAGSNWANVLTF. The DNA for the CDR3 is TGTGCCAGCAGCTCCGGTGCAGGGAGTAATTGGGCCAACGTCCTGACTTTC.

The chain links TRBV15 to TRBJ1-3; 9 nucleotides align to TRBD1. This CDR3 spans 15 amino acids. CDR1 and CDR2 from the germline V gene are LNHNV and YYDKDF (reference sequence). V shed 5 bases and J 2 bases; nucleotides not matched to a gene: 4. This CDR3 reads CATSPTGGPGNTIYF. CDR3 coding DNA: TGTGCCACCAGCCCTACAGGGGGCCCTGGAAACACCATATATTTT. Using reference TRBV15 and TRBJ1-3 for the parts outside the CDR3, the full variable domain is DAMVIQNPRYQVTQFGKPVTLSCSQTLNHNVMYWYQQKSSQAPKLLFHYYDKDFNNEADTPDNFQSRRPNTSFCFLDIRSPGLGDTAMYLCATSPTGGPGNTIYFGEGSWLTVV.

The V and J genes are TRBV2 and TRBJ2-3, with 13 bases matching TRBD2. This CDR3 is 18 amino acids long. The V gene's germline CDR1 is SNHLY and CDR2 FYNNEI. V was clipped by 5 bases and J by 4 bases; unmatched bases: 12. DNA of the CDR3: TGTGCCAGCAGTCGCCAAGCCTTACTAGCGGGAGGGGCAGATACGCAGTATTTT. Its protein product is CASSRQALLAGGADTQYF.